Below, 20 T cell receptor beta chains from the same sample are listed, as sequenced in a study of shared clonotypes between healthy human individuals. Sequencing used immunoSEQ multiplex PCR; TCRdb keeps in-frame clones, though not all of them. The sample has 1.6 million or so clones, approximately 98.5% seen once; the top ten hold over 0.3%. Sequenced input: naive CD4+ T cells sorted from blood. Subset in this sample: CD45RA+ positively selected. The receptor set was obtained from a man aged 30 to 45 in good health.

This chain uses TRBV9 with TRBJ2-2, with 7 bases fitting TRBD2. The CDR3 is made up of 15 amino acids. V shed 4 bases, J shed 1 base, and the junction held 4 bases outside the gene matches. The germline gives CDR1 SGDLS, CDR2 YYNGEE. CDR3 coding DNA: TGTGCCAGCAGCTTTGGCGGGAGGAACACCGGGGAGCTGTTTTTT. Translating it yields CASSFGGRNTGELFF.

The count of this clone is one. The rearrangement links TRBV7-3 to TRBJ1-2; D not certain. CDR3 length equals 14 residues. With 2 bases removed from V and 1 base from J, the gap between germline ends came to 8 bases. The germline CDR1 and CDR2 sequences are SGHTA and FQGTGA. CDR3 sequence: CASSLGGDNYGYTF. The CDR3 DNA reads TGTGCCAGCAGCTTAGGTGGGGATAACTATGGCTACACCTTC.

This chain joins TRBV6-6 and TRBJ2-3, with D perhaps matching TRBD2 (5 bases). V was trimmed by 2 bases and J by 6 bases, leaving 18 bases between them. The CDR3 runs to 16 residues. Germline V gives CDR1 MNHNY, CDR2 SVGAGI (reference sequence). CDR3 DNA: TGTGCCAGCAGTTACGAGGGCAGGCGGGTAGCGGATACGCAGTATTTT. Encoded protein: CASSYEGRRVADTQYF.

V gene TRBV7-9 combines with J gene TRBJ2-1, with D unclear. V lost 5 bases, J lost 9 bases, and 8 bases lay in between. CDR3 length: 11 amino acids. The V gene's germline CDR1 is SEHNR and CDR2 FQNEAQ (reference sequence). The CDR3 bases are TGTGCCAGCAGCAACGTGGGTGAGCAGTTCTTC. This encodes CASSNVGEQFF.

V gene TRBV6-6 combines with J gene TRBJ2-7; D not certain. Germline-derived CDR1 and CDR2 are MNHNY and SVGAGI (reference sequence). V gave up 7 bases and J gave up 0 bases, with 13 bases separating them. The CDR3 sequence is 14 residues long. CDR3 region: CASNSHRSSYEQYF. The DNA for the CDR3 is TGTGCCAGCAATAGCCACCGATCCTCCTACGAGCAGTACTTC.

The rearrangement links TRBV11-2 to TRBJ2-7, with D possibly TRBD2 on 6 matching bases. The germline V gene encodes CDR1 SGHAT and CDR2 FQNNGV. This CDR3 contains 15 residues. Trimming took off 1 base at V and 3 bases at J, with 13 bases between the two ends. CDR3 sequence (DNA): TGTGCCAGCAGCTTAGGACCGACTAGAGACTACGAGCAGTACTTC. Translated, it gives CASSLGPTRDYEQYF. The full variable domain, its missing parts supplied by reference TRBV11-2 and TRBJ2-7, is EAGVAQSPRYKIIEKRQSVAFWCNPISGHATLYWYQQILGQGPKLLIQFQNNGVVDDSQLPKDRFSAERLKGVDSTLKIQPAKLEDSAVYLCASSLGPTRDYEQYFGPGTRLTVT.

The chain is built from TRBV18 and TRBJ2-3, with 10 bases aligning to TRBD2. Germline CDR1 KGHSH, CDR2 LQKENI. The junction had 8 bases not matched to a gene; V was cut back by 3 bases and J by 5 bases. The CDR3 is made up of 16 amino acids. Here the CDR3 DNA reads TGTGCCAGCTCACCGGTCCTAGCGGGAGTTAAAGATACGCAGTATTTT. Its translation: CASSPVLAGVKDTQYF.

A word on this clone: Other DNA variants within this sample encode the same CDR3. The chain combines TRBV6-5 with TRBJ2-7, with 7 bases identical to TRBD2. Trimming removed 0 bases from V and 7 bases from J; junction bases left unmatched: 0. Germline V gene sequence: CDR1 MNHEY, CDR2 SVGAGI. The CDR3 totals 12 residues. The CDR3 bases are TGTGCCAGCAGTTACTCGGGGGGGGAGCAGTACTTC. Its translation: CASSYSGGEQYF.

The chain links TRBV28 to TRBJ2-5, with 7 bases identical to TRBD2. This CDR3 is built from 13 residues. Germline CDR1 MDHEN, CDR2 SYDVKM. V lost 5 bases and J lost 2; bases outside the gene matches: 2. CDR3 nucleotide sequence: TGTGCCAGCAGTATGGGGGGGCAAGAGACCCAGTACTTC. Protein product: CASSMGGQETQYF.

This chain's CDR3 is CASSPRGRKETQYF. CDR3 DNA: TGTGCCAGCAGCCCCCGCGGAAGGAAAGAGACCCAGTACTTC. The chain uses TRBV11-3 and TRBJ2-5; D is uncertain. This CDR3 is built from 14 residues. The germline V gene has CDR1 SGHNT and CDR2 YENEEA. Trimming took 5 bases from V and 3 from J, leaving 13 bases between them.

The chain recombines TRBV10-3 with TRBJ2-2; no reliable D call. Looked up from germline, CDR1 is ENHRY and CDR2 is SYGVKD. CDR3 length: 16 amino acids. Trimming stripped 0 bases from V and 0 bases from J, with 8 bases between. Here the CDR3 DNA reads TGTGCCATCAGTGAGTCGGCACACACGAACACCGGGGAGCTGTTTTTT. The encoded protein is CAISESAHTNTGELFF.

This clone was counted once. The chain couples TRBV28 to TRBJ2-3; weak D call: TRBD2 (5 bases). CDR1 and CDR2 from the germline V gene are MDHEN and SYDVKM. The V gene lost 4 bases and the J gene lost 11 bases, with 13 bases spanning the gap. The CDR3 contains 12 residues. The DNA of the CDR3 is TGTGCCAGCAGTTCCGGACTCTCTGGGCAGTATTTT. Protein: CASSSGLSGQYF. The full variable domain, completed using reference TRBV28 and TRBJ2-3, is DVKVTQSSRYLVKRTGEKVFLECVQDMDHENMFWYRQDPGLGLRLIYFSYDVKMKEKGDIPEGYSVSREKKERFSLILESASTNQTSMYLCASSSGLSGQYFGPGTRLTVL.

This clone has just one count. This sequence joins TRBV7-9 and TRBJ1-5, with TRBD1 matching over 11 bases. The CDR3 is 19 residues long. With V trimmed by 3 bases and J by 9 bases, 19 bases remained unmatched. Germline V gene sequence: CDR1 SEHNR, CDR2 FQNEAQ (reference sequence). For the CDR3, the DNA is TGTGCCAGCAGCTTTGGAGGTTGGGGACAGGGGGACCCTAGTCGGCCCCAGCATTTT. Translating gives CASSFGGWGQGDPSRPQHF.

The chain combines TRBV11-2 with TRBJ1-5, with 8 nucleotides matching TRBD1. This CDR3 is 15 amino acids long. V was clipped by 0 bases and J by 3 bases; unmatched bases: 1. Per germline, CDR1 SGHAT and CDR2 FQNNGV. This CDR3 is CASSLEQGDNQPQHF. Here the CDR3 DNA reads TGTGCCAGCAGCTTAGAACAGGGGGACAATCAGCCCCAGCATTTT.

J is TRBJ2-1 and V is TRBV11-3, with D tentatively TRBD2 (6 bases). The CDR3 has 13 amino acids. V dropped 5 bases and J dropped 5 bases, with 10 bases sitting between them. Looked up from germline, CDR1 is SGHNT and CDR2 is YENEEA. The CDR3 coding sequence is TGTGCCAGCAGCGGGAGGAGGAACAATGAGCAGTTCTTC. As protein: CASSGRRNNEQFF.

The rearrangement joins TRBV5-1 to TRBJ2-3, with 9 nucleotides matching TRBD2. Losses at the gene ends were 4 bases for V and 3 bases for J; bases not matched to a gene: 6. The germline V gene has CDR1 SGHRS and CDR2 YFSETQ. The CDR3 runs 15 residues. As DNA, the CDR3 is TGCGCCAGCAGCAGGATAGCGGGAGAGACAGATACGCAGTATTTT. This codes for CASSRIAGETDTQYF.

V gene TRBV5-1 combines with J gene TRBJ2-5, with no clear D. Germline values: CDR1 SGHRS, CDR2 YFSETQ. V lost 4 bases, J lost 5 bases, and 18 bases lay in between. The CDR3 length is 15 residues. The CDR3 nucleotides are TGCGCCAGCAGCCCCGCCCCGACCCATGCGGAGACCCAGTACTTC. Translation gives CASSPAPTHAETQYF.

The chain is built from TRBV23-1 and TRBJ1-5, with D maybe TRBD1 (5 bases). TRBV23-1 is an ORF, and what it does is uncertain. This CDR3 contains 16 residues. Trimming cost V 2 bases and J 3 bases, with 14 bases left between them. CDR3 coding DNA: TGCGCCAGCAGTCAACCCGGGGGTGGACCCAATCAGCCCCAGCATTTT. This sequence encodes CASSQPGGGPNQPQHF.

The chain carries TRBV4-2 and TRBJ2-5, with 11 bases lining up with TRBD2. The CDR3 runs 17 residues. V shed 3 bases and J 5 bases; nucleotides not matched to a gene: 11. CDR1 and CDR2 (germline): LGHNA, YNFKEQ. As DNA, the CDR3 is TGTGCCAGCAGCCAGGGTAGCGGGAGGGCGGTAGGGGAGACCCAGTACTTC. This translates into CASSQGSGRAVGETQYF.

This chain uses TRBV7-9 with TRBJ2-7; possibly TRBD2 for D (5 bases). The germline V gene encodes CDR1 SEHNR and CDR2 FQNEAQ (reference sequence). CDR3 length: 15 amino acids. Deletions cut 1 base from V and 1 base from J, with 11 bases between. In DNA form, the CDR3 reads TGTGCCAGCAGCTTAGAGAGGGTAGGGTCCTACGAGCAGTACTTC. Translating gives CASSLERVGSYEQYF. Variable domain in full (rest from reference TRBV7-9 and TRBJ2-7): DTGVSQNPRHKITKRGQNVTFRCDPISEHNRLYWYRQTLGQGPEFLTYFQNEAQLEKSRLLSDRFSAERPKGSFSTLEIQRTEQGDSAMYLCASSLERVGSYEQYFGPGTRLTVT.